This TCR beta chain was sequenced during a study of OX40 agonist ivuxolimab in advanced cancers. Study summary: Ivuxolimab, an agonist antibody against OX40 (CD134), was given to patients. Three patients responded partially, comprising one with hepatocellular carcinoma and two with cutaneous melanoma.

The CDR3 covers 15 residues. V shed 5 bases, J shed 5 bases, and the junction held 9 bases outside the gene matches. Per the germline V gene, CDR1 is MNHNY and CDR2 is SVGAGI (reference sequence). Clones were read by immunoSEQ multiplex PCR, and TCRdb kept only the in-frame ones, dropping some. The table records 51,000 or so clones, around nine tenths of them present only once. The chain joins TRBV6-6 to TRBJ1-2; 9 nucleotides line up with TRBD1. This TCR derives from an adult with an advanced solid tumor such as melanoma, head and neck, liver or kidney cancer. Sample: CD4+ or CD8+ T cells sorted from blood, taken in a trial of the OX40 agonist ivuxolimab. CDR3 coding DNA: TGTGCCAGCAGTGACAACTGGGACAGGGTATATGGCTACACCTTC. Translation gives CASSDNWDRVYGYTF.